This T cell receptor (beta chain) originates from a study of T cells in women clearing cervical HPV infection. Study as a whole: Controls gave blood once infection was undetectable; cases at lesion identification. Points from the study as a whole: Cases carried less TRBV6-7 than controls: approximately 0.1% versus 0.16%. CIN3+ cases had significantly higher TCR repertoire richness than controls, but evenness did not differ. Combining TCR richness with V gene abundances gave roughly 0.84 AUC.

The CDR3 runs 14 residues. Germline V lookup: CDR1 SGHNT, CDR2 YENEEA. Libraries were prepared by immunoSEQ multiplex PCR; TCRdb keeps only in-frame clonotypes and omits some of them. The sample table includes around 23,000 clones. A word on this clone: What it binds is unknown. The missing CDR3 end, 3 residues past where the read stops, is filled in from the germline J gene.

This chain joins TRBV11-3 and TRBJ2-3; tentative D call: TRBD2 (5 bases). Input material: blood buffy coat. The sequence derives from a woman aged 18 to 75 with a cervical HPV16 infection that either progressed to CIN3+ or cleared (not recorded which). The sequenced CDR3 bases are TGTGCCAGCAGCTCGTACGGACTGGAAGAGACG. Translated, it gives CASSSYGLEET. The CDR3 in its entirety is CASSSYGLEETQYF.